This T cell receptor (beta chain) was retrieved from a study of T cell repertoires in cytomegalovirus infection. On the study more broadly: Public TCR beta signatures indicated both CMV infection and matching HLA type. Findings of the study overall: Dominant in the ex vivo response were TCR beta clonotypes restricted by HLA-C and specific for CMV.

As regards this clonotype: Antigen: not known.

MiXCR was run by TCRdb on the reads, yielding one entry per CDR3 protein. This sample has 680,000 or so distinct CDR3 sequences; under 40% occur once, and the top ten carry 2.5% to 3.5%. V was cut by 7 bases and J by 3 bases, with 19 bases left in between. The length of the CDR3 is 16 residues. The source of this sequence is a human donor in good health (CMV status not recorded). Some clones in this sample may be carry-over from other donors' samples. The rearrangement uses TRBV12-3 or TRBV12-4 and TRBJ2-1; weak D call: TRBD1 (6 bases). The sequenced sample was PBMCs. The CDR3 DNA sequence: TGTGCCAGCACCCCCGGACAGCGCTTAAACTACAATGAGCAGTTCTTC. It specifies CASTPGQRLNYNEQFF.